A selection of T cell receptor beta chains follows, all from one sample in a study of blood T cell repertoires in COVID-19. Libraries were prepared by immunoSEQ multiplex PCR; TCRdb keeps only in-frame clonotypes and omits some of them. The table includes roughly 98,000 clones, approximately 80% detected once. Sequencing used peripheral blood. The origin of the receptors is a man in his 70s with active or convalescent COVID-19. CDR3s include the opening cysteine and the closing phenylalanine or tryptophan. A D gene is named only where the DNA matches it firmly. Clone size appears in some rows only: once, few, many, or a class for an expanded clone.

d_call	v_call	clone_size	j_call	cdr3_aa	cdr3_nt
.	TRBV4-1	.	TRBJ2-2	CASSRPRGTGELFF	TGCGCCAGCAGCCGTCCAAGGGGTACCGGGGAGCTGTTTTTT
TRBD1	TRBV5-1	.	TRBJ2-3	CASSPRITGADTQYF	TGCGCCAGCAGCCCTAGAATTACAGGGGCAGATACGCAGTATTTT
.	TRBV3-1/TRBV3-2	.	TRBJ2-1	CASSQGHGGGYSYNEQFF	TGTGCCAGCAGCCAAGGTCATGGGGGCGGGTATTCCTACAATGAGCAGTTCTTC
TRBD2	TRBV10-2	.	TRBJ2-5	CASKPGSGGGYQETQYF	TGCGCCAGCAAACCCGGTAGCGGGGGGGGGTACCAAGAGACCCAGTACTTC
.	TRBV7-9	few	TRBJ1-1	CASSLGPRNTEAFF	TGTGCCAGCAGCTTAGGCCCGCGGAACACTGAAGCTTTCTTT
TRBD1	TRBV14	.	TRBJ2-3	CASSQHGQGTQYF	TGTGCCAGCAGCCAACACGGACAGGGGACGCAGTATTTT
TRBD1	TRBV6-5	.	TRBJ2-4	CASTDRVLAKNIQYF	TGTGCCAGCACCGACAGGGTTTTAGCCAAAAACATTCAGTACTTC
TRBD2	TRBV29-1	.	TRBJ2-7	CSAKTLAGTSYEQYF	TGCAGCGCGAAAACACTAGCGGGAACCTCCTACGAGCAGTACTTC
.	TRBV30	.	TRBJ2-5	CAWSPTGQETQYF	TGTGCCTGGAGTCCCACGGGCCAAGAGACCCAGTACTTC
.	TRBV19	.	TRBJ1-5	CASSPTSSGNDQPQHF	TGTGCCAGTAGCCCAACATCGTCGGGGAACGATCAGCCCCAGCATTTT
.	TRBV14	.	TRBJ1-6	CASSPWTTSNSPLHF	TGTGCCAGCAGCCCCTGGACAACCTCTAATTCACCCCTCCACTTT
TRBD1	TRBV2	few	TRBJ2-7	CASSEGLGGSIDEQYF	TGTGCCAGCAGTGAAGGATTAGGGGGCAGTATCGACGAGCAGTACTTC
.	TRBV25-1	once	TRBJ2-3	CASSEVGFSTDTQYF	TGTGCCAGCAGTGAAGTCGGTTTCAGCACAGATACGCAGTATTTT
TRBD1	TRBV5-1	.	TRBJ1-2	CASSLWGQGTYGYTF	TGCGCCAGCAGCTTGTGGGGACAGGGAACCTATGGCTACACCTTC
.	TRBV6-5	.	TRBJ1-2	CASRLWSSPHGYTF	TGTGCCAGCAGGCTATGGAGCAGTCCACATGGCTACACCTTC
TRBD1	TRBV4-2	.	TRBJ1-2	CASSQDRNRGKDGYTF	TGTGCCAGCAGCCAAGATCGGAACAGGGGAAAGGATGGCTACACCTTC
.	TRBV7-7	.	TRBJ1-6	CASSLARQAINSPLHF	TGTGCTAGCAGCTTAGCTCGCCAGGCAATCAATTCACCCCTCCACTTT
TRBD2	TRBV19	.	TRBJ2-3	CASSIGGGEDTQYF	TGTGCCAGTAGTATCGGCGGGGGGGAAGATACGCAGTATTTT